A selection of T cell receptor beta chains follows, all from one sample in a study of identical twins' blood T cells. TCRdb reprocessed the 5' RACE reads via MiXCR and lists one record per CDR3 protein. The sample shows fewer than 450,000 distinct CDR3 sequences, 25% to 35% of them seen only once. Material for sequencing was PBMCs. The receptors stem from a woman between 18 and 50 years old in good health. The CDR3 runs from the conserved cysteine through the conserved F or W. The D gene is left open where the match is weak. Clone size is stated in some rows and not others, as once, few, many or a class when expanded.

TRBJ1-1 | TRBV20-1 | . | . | TGCAGTGCTAGGGCAGGGTCCCCGAACACTGAAGCTTTCTTT | CSARAGSPNTEAFF
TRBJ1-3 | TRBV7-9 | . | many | TGTGCCAGCAGCTTGACAGGCTTCAGCTCTGGAAACACCATATATTTT | CASSLTGFSSGNTIYF
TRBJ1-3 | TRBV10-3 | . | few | TGTGCCATCAGTGAGGTAGTCCCTGGAAACACCATATATTTT | CAISEVVPGNTIYF
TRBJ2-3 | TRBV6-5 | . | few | TGTGCCAGCAGTTACTCGCGGACCACAGATACGCAGTATTTT | CASSYSRTTDTQYF
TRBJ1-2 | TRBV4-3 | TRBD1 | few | TGCGCCAGCAGCCAAGACGCTGGGACAGGAGCTAACTATGGCTACACCTTC | CASSQDAGTGANYGYTF
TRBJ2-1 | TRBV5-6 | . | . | TGTGCCAGCAGCTTTGGTGAGACATATGAGCAGTTCTTC | CASSFGETYEQFF
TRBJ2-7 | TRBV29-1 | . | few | TGCAGCGTTGAAGGGACAACAAGACCTTACGAGCAGTACTTC | CSVEGTTRPYEQYF
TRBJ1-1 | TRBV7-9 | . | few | TGTGCCAGCAGCTTAATTACAGGGTGGACTGAAGCTTTCTTT | CASSLITGWTEAFF
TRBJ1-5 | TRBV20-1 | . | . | TGCAGTGCTACCCCGCCTTATAGCAATCAGCCCCAGCATTTT | CSATPPYSNQPQHF
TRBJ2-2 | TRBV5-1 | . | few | TGCGCCAGCAGCTTGGTCTATTCGGGAGCCAACACCGGGGAGCTGTTTTTT | CASSLVYSGANTGELFF
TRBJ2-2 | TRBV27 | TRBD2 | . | TGTGCCAGCAGTACGGGACTAGCGGGAGGGGAGCTGTTTTTT | CASSTGLAGGELFF
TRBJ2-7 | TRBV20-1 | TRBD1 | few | TGCAGTGCCCAGGACAGGTCCTACGAGCAGTACTTC | CSAQDRSYEQYF
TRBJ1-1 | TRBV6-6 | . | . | TGTGCCAGCAGTCCCCGACAGGAATGGGCTGAAGCTTTCTTT | CASSPRQEWAEAFF
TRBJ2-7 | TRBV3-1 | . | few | TGTGCCAGCAACAAACCTCCGGGAGTACCTCCCTCCTACGAGCAGTACTTC | CASNKPPGVPPSYEQYF
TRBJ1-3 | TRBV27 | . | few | TGTGCCAGCCAGGCTGGCCCTGGAAACACCATATATTTT | CASQAGPGNTIYF
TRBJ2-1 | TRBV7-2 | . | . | TGTGCCAGCAGCTTAACGCCGGGGGCATACAATGAGCAGTTCTTC | CASSLTPGAYNEQFF
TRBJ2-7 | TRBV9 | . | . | TGTGCCAGCAGCGTAGGTCCCAGGGGTTTTTACGAGCGGTACTTC | CASSVGPRGFYERYF
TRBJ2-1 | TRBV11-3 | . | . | TGTGCCAGCAGCTTGGCTTCCGGGCCGATGCCCCAGCAGTTCTTC | CASSLASGPMPQQFF
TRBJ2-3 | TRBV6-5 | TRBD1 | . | TGTGCCAGCAGCTCTCGGGACAGAAGATCAGATACGCAGTATTTT | CASSSRDRRSDTQYF
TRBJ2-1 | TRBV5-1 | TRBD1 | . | TGCGCCAGCAGCTTGGCCTCGGGACAGGGGAATGAGCAGTTCTTC | CASSLASGQGNEQFF
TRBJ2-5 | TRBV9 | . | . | TGTGCCAGCAGCGTTTCCCCAAAAGAGACCCAGTACTTC | CASSVSPKETQYF
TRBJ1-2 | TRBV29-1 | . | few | TGCAGCGCTGAGACAGCGTTCTATGGCTACACCTTC | CSAETAFYGYTF
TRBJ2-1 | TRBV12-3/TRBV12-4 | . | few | TGTGCCAGCGCTGTCTACAATGAGCAGTTCTTC | CASAVYNEQFF
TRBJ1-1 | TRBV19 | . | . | TGTGCCAGTAGCGCGGACAGATTGAACACTGAAGCTTTCTTT | CASSADRLNTEAFF
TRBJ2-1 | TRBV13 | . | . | TGTGCCAGCAGCGGAGAGGAGCAGTTCTTC | CASSGEEQFF
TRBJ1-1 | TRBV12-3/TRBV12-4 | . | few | TGTGCCAGCAGTTTATTGGAGGGTTGGACTGAAGCTTTCTTT | CASSLLEGWTEAFF
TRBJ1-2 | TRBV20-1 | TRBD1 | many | TGCAGTGCGGTCCGGGACAGGGTCTTTGGCTACACCTTC | CSAVRDRVFGYTF
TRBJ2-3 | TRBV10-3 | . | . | TGTGCCATCAGTCCCGCGGACCCTAGCACAGATACGCAGTATTTT | CAISPADPSTDTQYF
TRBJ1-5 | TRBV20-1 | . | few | TGCAGTGCTCCTCGGGACGCTAGTCAGCCCCAGCATTTT | CSAPRDASQPQHF
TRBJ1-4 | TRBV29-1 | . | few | TGCAGCGTCCGCAGCGGGTCGGAAAAACTGTTTTTT | CSVRSGSEKLFF
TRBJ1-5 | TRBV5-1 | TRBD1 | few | TGCGCCAGCAGGGAAGGGACAGTGGATCAGCCCCAGCATTTT | CASREGTVDQPQHF
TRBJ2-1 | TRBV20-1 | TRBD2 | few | TGCAGTGCGCGCGATTCTAGCGGGGGGTACAATGAGCAGTTCTTC | CSARDSSGGYNEQFF
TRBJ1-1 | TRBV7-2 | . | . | TGTGCCAGCAGGGATGCAGGGCATACTGAAGCTTTCTTT | CASRDAGHTEAFF
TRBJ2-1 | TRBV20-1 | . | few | TGCAGTGGCCGTTCGGGGGCCAGAAAGAATGAGCAGTTCTTC | CSGRSGARKNEQFF
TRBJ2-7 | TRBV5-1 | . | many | TGCGCCAGCAGCGTCACGACATCCACCTACGAGCAGTACTTC | CASSVTTSTYEQYF
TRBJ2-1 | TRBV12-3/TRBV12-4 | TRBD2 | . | TGTGCCAGCAGTGGGATAGCGGGAGGGCCCAGTGAGCAGTTCTTC | CASSGIAGGPSEQFF